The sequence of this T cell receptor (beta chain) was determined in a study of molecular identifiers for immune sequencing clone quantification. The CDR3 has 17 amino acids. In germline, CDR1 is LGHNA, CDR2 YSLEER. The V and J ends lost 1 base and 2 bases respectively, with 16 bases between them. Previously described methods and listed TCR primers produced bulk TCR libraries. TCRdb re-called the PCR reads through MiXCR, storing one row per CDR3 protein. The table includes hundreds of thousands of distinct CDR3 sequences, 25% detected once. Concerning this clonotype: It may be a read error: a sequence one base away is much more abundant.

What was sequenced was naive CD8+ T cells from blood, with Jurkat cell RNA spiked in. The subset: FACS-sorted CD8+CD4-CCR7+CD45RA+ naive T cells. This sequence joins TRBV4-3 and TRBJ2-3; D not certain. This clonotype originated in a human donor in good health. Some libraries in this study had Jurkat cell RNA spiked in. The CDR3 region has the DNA TGCGCCAGCAGCCAAGCTCTTGCAGCTTATGACACAGATACGCAGTATTTT. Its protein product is CASSQALAAYDTDTQYF.